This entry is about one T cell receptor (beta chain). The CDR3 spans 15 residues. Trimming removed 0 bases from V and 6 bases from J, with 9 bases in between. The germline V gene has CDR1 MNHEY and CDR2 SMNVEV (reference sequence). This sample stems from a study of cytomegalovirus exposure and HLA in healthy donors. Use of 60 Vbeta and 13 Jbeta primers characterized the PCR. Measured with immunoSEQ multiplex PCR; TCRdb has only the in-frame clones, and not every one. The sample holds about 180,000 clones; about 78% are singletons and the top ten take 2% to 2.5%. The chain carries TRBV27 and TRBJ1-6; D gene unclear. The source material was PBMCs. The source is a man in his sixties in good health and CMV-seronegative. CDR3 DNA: TGTGCCAGCAGTTTATCTCCGGGGTCTAATTCACCCCTCCACTTT. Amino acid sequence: CASSLSPGSNSPLHF.